This T cell receptor beta chain originates from a study of Ad26.COV2.S vaccination and SARS-CoV-2 variants (dated by TCRdb to about 2021). Background on the whole study: Vaccine-arm donors were drawn from COV1001, a multicentre, randomized, double-blind, placebo-controlled phase I-IIa trial of Ad26.COV2.S in healthy adults. Trial participants were randomized into five groups of five, in which low-dose or high-dose Ad26.COV2.S was given once or twice, or placebo was given on both occasions. Sequencing of the TCRbeta repertoire served to evaluate the specificity and breadth of SARS-CoV-2-reactive T cell receptors following Ad26.COV2.S vaccination. Dosing of Ad26.COV2.S was intramuscular, at either 5x10^10 or 1x10^11 viral particles, delivered as one shot or as two shots spaced 56 days apart. A total of about 30 samples were included in the TCR-sequenced set, comprising about 20 Ad26.COV2.S vaccine recipients, 5 placebo recipients and 8 SARS-CoV-2 convalescent individuals. Investigators remained blinded to trial group allocation during experiments and outcome assessment.

The treatment or condition label of this sample denotes: over 15 received Ad26.COV2.S at low or high dose, single or two shots; several received placebo; per-sample allocation not given. Repertoires of vaccine and placebo recipients were sequenced from samples collected on day 63 after the first injection. Cohort 1b enrolled roughly 25 adults aged 18-55 years at a single site in Boston, USA, between 29 July and 7 August 2020. Ad26.COV2.S was a replication-incompetent adenovirus type 26 vector expressing a prefusion-stabilized SARS-CoV-2 spike protein from the original Wuhan strain. This clone was seen only once. The clone's antigen remains unknown. No much larger clone is present one base from it, and per-base qualities are unavailable. The immunoSEQ Assay was used to sequence TCRbeta CDR3 regions. After extraction, genomic DNA underwent amplification by bias-controlled multiplex PCR, followed by high-throughput sequencing. As for the original processing: Collapsing and filtering of sequences were performed to quantify the absolute abundance of each unique TCRbeta CDR3 region. T cell fraction was estimated by normalizing TCRbeta template counts to usable DNA, which was measured by amplifying reference genes present in all nucleated cells. Repertoire TCRs were annotated as SARS-CoV-2-specific when V gene, CDR3 amino acid sequence and J gene were exactly matched to a known reactive TCR set. The reference SARS-CoV-2 TCR set was obtained from MIRA and was filtered for enrichment in COVID-19-positive ImmuneCODE repertoires, whereby public or cross-reactive TCRs were removed. Drawing on the MIRA antigens, annotated TCRs were analysed further at the level of specific ORF or position within ORF. Depth was the summed frequency of annotated unique rearrangements, while breadth was defined as annotated unique rearrangements over total unique productive rearrangements. TCR breadth was compared between groups using two-sided Wilcoxon rank-sum tests. Here the immuneACCESS table is served through TCRdb, limited to in-frame sequences with V and J called. Missing clones are a known gap in these copies; in checked studies unresolved V genes cover under half, and the rest lacks a known reason. V, J and clone size are taken as reported in that table, and D and trimming were inferred from the DNA itself. A total of 350,000 to 450,000 clones appear in this sample, approximately 89% of them only once. The top ten hold 1.5% to 2% of the sample.

Deletion took 7 bases off V and 7 bases off J, with a span of 17 bases between the germline ends. The CDR3 runs 13 residues from the cysteine to the phenylalanine. The kept DNA is CDR3 alone, 39 bases in frame from the first base. The research as a whole found: The authors noted that the TCR breadth and depth analyses may have underestimated total T cell responses. Substantial breadth of spike-specific CD8+ and CD4+ T cell responses was reported after vaccination. Compared with placebo recipients, Ad26.COV2.S recipients showed higher spike-specific TCR breadth (P = 0.0014). Comparing responses between vaccine doses or regimens was not something the study was powered to do. Non-spike TCR breadth was comparable between vaccine and placebo recipients, consistent with the vaccine containing only spike.

The sequences come from peripheral blood, collected in a trial of Ad26.COV2.S vaccine versus placebo. This sequence uses TRBV12-3 or TRBV12-4 and TRBJ2-7; there is no confident call for the D gene. This receptor was identified in a person aged 18-60 years who received the Ad26.COV2.S COVID-19 vaccine or a placebo. The sequenced DNA: TGTGCCAGCACAAAAGGGTCTCTACGAGAGCAGTACTTC. Translated, this gives CASTKGSLREQYF.